These 18 T cell receptor beta chains share one sample of origin, sequenced in a study of blood T cell repertoires in COVID-19. Data came from immunoSEQ multiplex PCR; TCRdb stores just in-frame clones and leaves some out. In the table there are around 190,000 clones, about 80% of which are singletons. Sequencing input: peripheral blood. These TCRs come from a human donor in a cohort sampled during active COVID-19.

The V and J genes are TRBV4-3 and TRBJ1-5; TRBD1 might be the D (5 bases). V lost 3 bases and J 8 bases, leaving 14 bases between the germline ends. This CDR3 comprises 14 residues. In germline, CDR1 is LGHNA, CDR2 YSLEER. CDR3: CASSQGHTREPQHF. The CDR3 DNA sequence: TGCGCCAGCAGCCAGGGGCATACCAGGGAGCCCCAGCATTTT.

This chain uses TRBV5-6 with TRBJ1-6; D possibly corresponds to TRBD1 (6 bases). This CDR3 spans 16 amino acids. CDR1 is SGHDT and CDR2 is YYEEEE in the germline V gene. V lost 7 bases and J lost 0, with 14 bases in between. CDR3 sequence (DNA): TGTGCCAGCGCACGCCAGGGGAGCTCCTATAATTCACCCCTCCACTTT. Translating it yields CASARQGSSYNSPLHF.

On this clone itself: Other DNA sequences within the sample encode an identical CDR3. This rearrangement joins TRBV11-2 to TRBJ2-7; D uncertain. Germline loops: CDR1 SGHAT, CDR2 FQNNGV. The CDR3 is 14 amino acids. V shed 3 bases and J shed 3 bases, with 12 bases lying between them. Here the CDR3 DNA reads TGTGCCAGCAGCTTGGATGGTACGGGCTACGAGCAGTACTTC. Translated, it gives CASSLDGTGYEQYF.

This chain's CDR3 is CASSGFLTSGRYEQYF. The CDR3 coding sequence is TGTGCCAGCAGTGGATTCCTGACTAGCGGGAGGTACGAGCAGTACTTC. The chain carries TRBV27 and TRBJ2-7; 13 positions agree with TRBD2. V trimming: 5 bases; J trimming: 4 bases; junction bases outside the gene matches: 8. The CDR3 is 16 residues long. CDR1 is MNHEY and CDR2 is SMNVEV in the germline V gene (reference sequence).

This chain links TRBV7-2 with TRBJ2-1; D is perhaps TRBD2 (6 bases). Deletions cut 0 bases from V and 14 bases from J, with 11 bases between. Germline CDR1 and CDR2: SGHTA and FQGNSA. The CDR3 runs to 12 residues. CDR3: CASSLAETREFF. In nucleotides, the CDR3 is TGTGCCAGCAGCTTAGCGGAGACTAGGGAGTTCTTC.

This clone came up once. The rearrangement links TRBV3-1 (or the pseudogene TRBV3-2) to TRBJ2-5, with 9 bases matching TRBD1. The CDR3 is 15 residues long. CDR1 and CDR2 from the germline V gene are LGHDT and YNNKEL (reference sequence). Trimming removed 3 bases from V and 5 bases from J; junction bases left unmatched: 7. The CDR3 nucleotides are TGTGCCAGCAGCCAGGGGGGACAGGGAGGGGAGACCCAGTACTTC. Residues: CASSQGGQGGETQYF.

This clone has just a few counts. The chain couples TRBV5-5 to TRBJ1-2; D is ambiguous. The V end lost 4 bases, the J end lost 3 bases, and 10 bases lay between the germline ends. The CDR3 consists of 13 residues. CDR1 and CDR2 (germline): SGHKS, YYEKEE (reference sequence). CDR3 nucleotides: TGTGCCAGCAGCCCCGACACCCACTATGGCTACACCTTC. It encodes CASSPDTHYGYTF.

The rearrangement uses TRBV2 and TRBJ2-3; D remains unclear. Germline V gene data show CDR1 as SNHLY and CDR2 as FYNNEI. V shed 7 bases and J shed 2 bases, with 10 bases lying between them. This CDR3 is built from 13 residues. This CDR3 is CASMKEHTDTQYF. The CDR3 DNA is TGTGCCAGCATGAAAGAACACACAGATACGCAGTATTTT.

The chain links TRBV7-2 to TRBJ2-7; TRBD2 matches at 10 bases. The CDR3 has 15 residues. V lost 5 bases to trimming and J lost 0 bases; unmatched junction nucleotides: 4. Germline-derived CDR1 and CDR2 are SGHTA and FQGNSA. CDR3 in amino acids: CASSQAGGPSYEQYF. The CDR3 coding sequence is TGTGCCAGCAGCCAAGCGGGAGGGCCCTCCTACGAGCAGTACTTC.

This clone has just a few counts. This chain uses TRBV6-2 or TRBV6-3 with TRBJ2-7; possible D gene TRBD1, 5 bases. This CDR3 spans 14 amino acids. Germline CDR1 is MNHEY and CDR2 is SVGEGT. The V end lost 3 bases, the J end lost 3 bases, and 12 bases lay between the germline ends. The CDR3 sequence is CASSYRGAVYEQYF. The CDR3 coding sequence is TGTGCCAGCAGTTATCGTGGGGCCGTCTACGAGCAGTACTTC.

The chain couples TRBV5-4 to TRBJ2-3; D ambiguous. This CDR3 region has 14 residues. V was shortened by 4 bases and J by 3 bases, with 12 bases between the two germline ends. Germline V gives CDR1 SGHNT, CDR2 YYREEE (reference sequence). As DNA, the CDR3 is TGTGCCAGCAGCCCCTTAAAAATGACAGATACGCAGTATTTT. Translating gives CASSPLKMTDTQYF.

The CDR3 DNA sequence: TGTGCCAGCAGCCGCGACAGGGGGCTTGGTGGCTACACCTTC. This sequence encodes CASSRDRGLGGYTF. The chain combines TRBV7-2 with TRBJ1-2, with TRBD1 identical over 10 bases. CDR3 length equals 14 residues. V lost 5 bases and J lost 7; bases outside the gene matches: 7. Germline-derived CDR1 and CDR2 are SGHTA and FQGNSA.

The genes are TRBV7-2 and TRBJ2-1; 15 bases map to TRBD2. The J segment lost 7 bases and the V segment lost 3 bases, leaving 4 bases of the junction unmatched. The CDR3 loop spans 16 amino acids. Germline V lookup: CDR1 SGHTA, CDR2 FQGNSA. CDR3 DNA: TGTGCCAGCAGCTTCCGGACTAGCGGGGGGGTAAATGAGCAGTTCTTC. Translation: CASSFRTSGGVNEQFF.

The chain employs TRBV24-1 and TRBJ2-1, with 13 bases matching TRBD2. V gave up 3 bases and J gave up 2 bases; unmatched junction bases: 9. The CDR3 length is 19 residues. The germline V gene has CDR1 KGHDR and CDR2 SFDVKD. Here the CDR3 reads CATSDGRTSGRRAYNEQFF. The DNA for the CDR3 is TGTGCCACCAGTGATGGTAGGACTAGCGGGAGAAGGGCCTACAATGAGCAGTTCTTC.

The chain is built from TRBV6-6 and TRBJ1-5; a weak D match, TRBD1 (6 bases). Germline CDR1 reads MNHNY; CDR2 reads SVGAGI (reference sequence). Trimming cost V 2 bases and J 4 bases, with 12 bases left between them. CDR3 length: 15 amino acids. CDR3 region: CASSYTQGGNQPQHF. The CDR3 coding sequence is TGTGCCAGCAGTTACACACAGGGTGGGAATCAGCCCCAGCATTTT.

In DNA, the CDR3 is TGTGCCAGCAGTTACTCTGAAATACGGAGCACAGATACGCAGTATTTT. This codes for CASSYSEIRSTDTQYF. The chain employs TRBV7-9 and TRBJ2-3; D is undetermined. Germline-derived CDR1 and CDR2 are SEHNR and FQNEAQ (reference sequence). V was shortened by 6 bases and J by 0 bases, with 16 bases between the two germline ends. The CDR3 sequence is 16 residues long.

This sequence joins TRBV7-2 and TRBJ2-1, with D unclear. The CDR3 loop spans 15 amino acids. The V gene lost 1 base and the J gene lost 3 bases, with 10 bases spanning the gap. Germline V lookup: CDR1 SGHTA, CDR2 FQGNSA. This CDR3 is CASSLGYAVYNEQFF. The CDR3 DNA reads as TGTGCCAGCAGCTTAGGGTACGCGGTCTACAATGAGCAGTTCTTC.

This rearrangement joins TRBV7-2 to TRBJ1-1; 8 bases are shared with TRBD1. The germline gives CDR1 SGHTA, CDR2 FQGNSA. The CDR3 is 13 amino acids. The V and J ends lost 4 bases and 5 bases, in that order; junction bases with no gene match: 3. The CDR3 spells CASSSQGATEAFF. The CDR3 DNA follows: TGTGCCAGCAGCTCGCAGGGGGCGACTGAAGCTTTCTTT. The full variable domain, its missing parts supplied by reference TRBV7-2 and TRBJ1-1, is GAGVSQSPSNKVTEKGKDVELRCDPISGHTALYWYRQSLGQGLEFLIYFQGNSAPDKSGLPSDRFSAERTGGSVSTLTIQRTQQEDSAVYLCASSSQGATEAFFGQGTRLTVV.